These T cell receptor beta chains were read from a single sample in a study of Ad26.COV2.S vaccination and SARS-CoV-2 variants. Here immunoSEQ multiplex PCR was the method, and the copy in TCRdb shows in-frame clones only, minus some. The table records about 350,000 clones, 70% to 90% of them present only once. The sequencing here drew on peripheral blood, taken in a trial of Ad26.COV2.S vaccine versus placebo. The receptors shown here come from a person between 18 and 65 years old who received the Ad26.COV2.S COVID-19 vaccine or a placebo. Each CDR3 is given with its conserved first and last residue. The order of the fields is clone size, D gene, J gene, V gene, CDR3 protein, CDR3 DNA. The D gene is left open where the match is weak. Rows may omit the clone size; those that give it use once, few, many or a size class.

abundance: few
d_gene: -
j_gene: TRBJ2-5
v_gene: TRBV11-2
CDR3aa: CASSLAGETQYF
CDR3nt: TGTGCCAGCAGCTTAGCAGGGGAGACCCAGTACTTC

abundance: -
d_gene: TRBD1
j_gene: TRBJ1-1
v_gene: TRBV5-1
CDR3aa: CASSLGATGSDTEAFF
CDR3nt: TGCGCCAGCAGCTTGGGGGCGACAGGGTCGGACACTGAAGCTTTCTTT

abundance: -
d_gene: -
j_gene: TRBJ2-5
v_gene: TRBV3-1/TRBV3-2
CDR3aa: CASSQMLQTQYF
CDR3nt: TGTGCCAGCAGCCAAATGCTACAGACCCAGTACTTC

abundance: -
d_gene: -
j_gene: TRBJ2-7
v_gene: TRBV24-1
CDR3aa: CATSDLLGEQYF
CDR3nt: TGTGCCACCAGTGATTTGCTCGGCGAGCAGTACTTC

abundance: -
d_gene: -
j_gene: TRBJ2-2
v_gene: TRBV7-8
CDR3aa: CASGGASKNTGELFF
CDR3nt: TGTGCCAGCGGGGGGGCCAGCAAGAACACCGGGGAGCTGTTTTTT

abundance: -
d_gene: -
j_gene: TRBJ2-7
v_gene: TRBV10-1
CDR3aa: CASSDAGFGWGEQYF
CDR3nt: TGCGCCAGCAGTGATGCGGGGTTCGGGTGGGGCGAGCAGTACTTC

abundance: -
d_gene: TRBD1
j_gene: TRBJ2-4
v_gene: TRBV27
CDR3aa: CASRGTGGFIQYF
CDR3nt: TGTGCCAGCAGGGGGACAGGGGGCTTCATTCAGTACTTC

abundance: -
d_gene: -
j_gene: TRBJ2-3
v_gene: TRBV3-1/TRBV3-2
CDR3aa: CASRMASGTDTQYF
CDR3nt: TGTGCCAGCAGAATGGCTAGCGGCACAGATACGCAGTATTTT

abundance: -
d_gene: -
j_gene: TRBJ1-2
v_gene: TRBV27
CDR3aa: CASGTVGGSGYTF
CDR3nt: TGTGCCAGCGGGACGGTCGGGGGCTCTGGCTACACCTTC

abundance: -
d_gene: -
j_gene: TRBJ1-6
v_gene: TRBV14
CDR3aa: CASSQDLYSPLHF
CDR3nt: TGTGCCAGCAGCCAAGATTTATATTCACCCCTCCACTTT

abundance: -
d_gene: -
j_gene: TRBJ1-4
v_gene: TRBV7-9
CDR3aa: CASSPGSHSLTNEKLFF
CDR3nt: TGTGCCAGCAGCCCGGGTTCCCACTCCCTGACTAATGAAAAACTGTTTTTT

abundance: -
d_gene: -
j_gene: TRBJ2-1
v_gene: TRBV2
CDR3aa: CASTGTNPYNEQFF
CDR3nt: TGTGCCAGTACAGGGACTAACCCCTACAATGAGCAGTTCTTC

abundance: few
d_gene: -
j_gene: TRBJ2-7
v_gene: TRBV10-3
CDR3aa: CAISEGYYEQYF
CDR3nt: TGTGCCATCAGTGAGGGGTACTACGAGCAGTACTTC

abundance: -
d_gene: TRBD1
j_gene: TRBJ1-2
v_gene: TRBV5-1
CDR3aa: CASSLETGANYGYTF
CDR3nt: TGCGCCAGCAGCTTGGAAACAGGGGCCAACTATGGCTACACCTTC

abundance: -
d_gene: -
j_gene: TRBJ2-7
v_gene: TRBV5-1
CDR3aa: CASSLGSDYEQYF
CDR3nt: TGCGCCAGCAGCTTGGGATCTGACTACGAGCAGTACTTC

abundance: -
d_gene: -
j_gene: TRBJ2-5
v_gene: TRBV7-7
CDR3aa: CASSLSGQETQYF
CDR3nt: TGTGCCAGCAGCTTAAGCGGTCAAGAGACCCAGTACTTC

abundance: -
d_gene: -
j_gene: TRBJ2-1
v_gene: TRBV15
CDR3aa: CATSRDRSYIYNEQFF
CDR3nt: TGTGCCACCAGCAGAGATAGGAGCTATATCTACAATGAGCAGTTCTTC

abundance: few
d_gene: -
j_gene: TRBJ1-1
v_gene: TRBV28
CDR3aa: CASSLTTGNTEAFF
CDR3nt: TGTGCCAGCAGCCTAACGACAGGGAACACTGAAGCTTTCTTT

abundance: -
d_gene: -
j_gene: TRBJ2-3
v_gene: TRBV19
CDR3aa: CASSRGGTDTQYF
CDR3nt: TGTGCCAGTAGCAGGGGGGGCACAGATACGCAGTATTTT

abundance: -
d_gene: -
j_gene: TRBJ2-7
v_gene: TRBV5-1
CDR3aa: CASSLGIEHYEQYF
CDR3nt: TGCGCCAGCAGCTTGGGGATCGAGCACTACGAGCAGTACTTC

abundance: -
d_gene: -
j_gene: TRBJ1-2
v_gene: TRBV19
CDR3aa: CASSIGGWGYTF
CDR3nt: TGTGCCAGTAGTATAGGGGGCTGGGGCTACACCTTC

abundance: once
d_gene: -
j_gene: TRBJ2-3
v_gene: TRBV5-5
CDR3aa: CASSRRWGADTDTQYF
CDR3nt: TGTGCCAGCAGCCGAAGGTGGGGGGCTGATACAGATACGCAGTATTTT

abundance: -
d_gene: -
j_gene: TRBJ1-5
v_gene: TRBV25-1
CDR3aa: CASSEDYSNQPQHF
CDR3nt: TGTGCCAGCAGTGAGGACTATAGCAATCAGCCCCAGCATTTT

abundance: few
d_gene: TRBD1
j_gene: TRBJ1-2
v_gene: TRBV25-1
CDR3aa: CASSVPIWGQDPSGYTF
CDR3nt: TGTGCCAGCAGTGTACCAATTTGGGGACAGGACCCCTCTGGCTACACCTTC

abundance: -
d_gene: TRBD2
j_gene: TRBJ2-1
v_gene: TRBV27
CDR3aa: CASSSRLAGPPGNEQFF
CDR3nt: TGTGCCAGCAGTTCGAGACTAGCGGGCCCCCCTGGCAATGAGCAGTTCTTC

abundance: -
d_gene: -
j_gene: TRBJ1-6
v_gene: TRBV19
CDR3aa: CASSMGTSYSPLHF
CDR3nt: TGTGCCAGTAGTATGGGGACATCCTATTCACCCCTCCACTTT

abundance: -
d_gene: TRBD2
j_gene: TRBJ2-1
v_gene: TRBV11-2
CDR3aa: CASSPGRVVGTNEQFF
CDR3nt: TGTGCCAGCAGCCCTGGGAGGGTAGTAGGCACCAATGAGCAGTTCTTC

abundance: once
d_gene: -
j_gene: TRBJ2-1
v_gene: TRBV10-1
CDR3aa: CASSESQPKYNEQFF
CDR3nt: TGCGCCAGCAGTGAGTCCCAGCCAAAATACAATGAGCAGTTCTTC

abundance: -
d_gene: -
j_gene: TRBJ1-1
v_gene: TRBV11-2
CDR3aa: CASSTQRLSRMNTEAFF
CDR3nt: TGTGCCAGCAGCACTCAACGGCTAAGCCGGATGAACACTGAAGCTTTCTTT

abundance: -
d_gene: -
j_gene: TRBJ1-6
v_gene: TRBV7-9
CDR3aa: CASSRDNSPLHF
CDR3nt: TGTGCCAGCAGCCGGGACAACTCACCCCTCCACTTT

abundance: -
d_gene: -
j_gene: TRBJ1-2
v_gene: TRBV12-3/TRBV12-4
CDR3aa: CASSFPPGYTF
CDR3nt: TGTGCCAGCAGTTTCCCGCCCGGCTACACCTTC

abundance: few
d_gene: -
j_gene: TRBJ2-4
v_gene: TRBV2
CDR3aa: CASSAEGLTKNIQYF
CDR3nt: TGTGCCAGCAGTGCCGAGGGGCTAACCAAAAACATTCAGTACTTC

abundance: -
d_gene: -
j_gene: TRBJ1-1
v_gene: TRBV6-5
CDR3aa: CASSYRAGNTEAFF
CDR3nt: TGTGCCAGCAGTTACAGGGCTGGGAACACTGAAGCTTTCTTT

abundance: -
d_gene: -
j_gene: TRBJ2-7
v_gene: TRBV3-1/TRBV3-2
CDR3aa: CASSLRNNEQYF
CDR3nt: TGTGCCAGCAGCCTAAGGAACAACGAGCAGTACTTC

abundance: -
d_gene: TRBD1
j_gene: TRBJ2-1
v_gene: TRBV7-9
CDR3aa: CASSRRDRGGRIEQFF
CDR3nt: TGTGCCAGCAGCCGACGGGACAGGGGGGGTCGTATTGAGCAGTTCTTC

abundance: -
d_gene: -
j_gene: TRBJ2-7
v_gene: TRBV7-9
CDR3aa: CASSPDRVSYEQYF
CDR3nt: TGTGCCAGCAGCCCCGACAGAGTCTCCTACGAGCAGTACTTC

abundance: -
d_gene: -
j_gene: TRBJ1-2
v_gene: TRBV2
CDR3aa: CATRRGAGYGYTF
CDR3nt: TGTGCCACCCGGCGGGGGGCAGGATATGGCTACACCTTC

abundance: -
d_gene: TRBD1
j_gene: TRBJ2-3
v_gene: TRBV5-1
CDR3aa: CASSSAKGATDTQYF
CDR3nt: TGCGCCAGCAGCTCCGCAAAGGGGGCCACAGATACGCAGTATTTT

abundance: -
d_gene: TRBD2
j_gene: TRBJ2-7
v_gene: TRBV5-1
CDR3aa: CASSLRTSGNEQYF
CDR3nt: TGCGCCAGCAGCTTGCGGACTAGCGGGAACGAGCAGTACTTC

abundance: -
d_gene: -
j_gene: TRBJ1-1
v_gene: TRBV7-8
CDR3aa: CASSLDRMGNTEAFF
CDR3nt: TGTGCCAGCAGCTTAGACAGGATGGGGAACACTGAAGCTTTCTTT

abundance: once
d_gene: -
j_gene: TRBJ2-1
v_gene: TRBV7-6
CDR3aa: CASSFSAGNSYNEQFF
CDR3nt: TGTGCCAGCAGCTTTTCCGCAGGGAACTCCTACAATGAGCAGTTCTTC

abundance: few
d_gene: -
j_gene: TRBJ1-2
v_gene: TRBV12-2
CDR3aa: CASRPPEPGQGAIGYTF
CDR3nt: TGTGCAAGTCGCCCACCCGAACCGGGACAGGGGGCGATTGGCTACACCTTC

abundance: once
d_gene: TRBD2
j_gene: TRBJ2-5
v_gene: TRBV5-4
CDR3aa: CASSLLAGGPRETQYF
CDR3nt: TGTGCCAGCAGCTTACTAGCGGGAGGACCTAGAGAGACCCAGTACTTC

abundance: -
d_gene: TRBD2
j_gene: TRBJ2-1
v_gene: TRBV24-1
CDR3aa: CATSDAGRTSGSNNEQFF
CDR3nt: TGTGCCACCAGTGATGCCGGCCGGACTAGCGGGTCCAACAATGAGCAGTTCTTC

abundance: -
d_gene: -
j_gene: TRBJ2-7
v_gene: TRBV9
CDR3aa: CASSVSGTSYEQYF
CDR3nt: TGTGCCAGCAGCGTATCAGGTACGTCCTACGAGCAGTACTTC